The T cell receptor (beta chain) described here comes from a study of T cell responses to AZD1222 COVID-19 vaccine. Study-level findings and limits: It was only a handful of AZD1222 recipients who were seropositive at baseline.

V gave up 1 base and J gave up 0 bases, with 9 bases separating them. This CDR3 has 15 residues. The germline V gene has CDR1 SEHNR and CDR2 FQNEAQ (reference sequence). Method: immunoSEQ multiplex PCR; TCRdb's copy keeps in-frame clones and lacks some. The sample contains more than 150,000 clones, around 90% of which appear only once. This clone appeared a single time. The target antigen is unknown. Sequencing was performed on peripheral blood, taken 28 days after the second AZD1222 dose. The V gene is TRBV7-9, the J gene TRBJ1-2; D gene uncertain. This TCR was recovered from an adult who received the AZD1222 COVID-19 vaccine. DNA for the CDR3: TGTGCCAGCAGCTTAGTGGCAGAAGCTAACTATGGCTACACCTTC. As protein: CASSLVAEANYGYTF.